This TCR beta chain was obtained from a study of human T cells and chemical hapten exposure. Looking at the study overall: Largely, small differences in pooled library volume made per-sample TCR yields vary.

The table lists this clonotype with a few counts. TCRdb fed the RACE reads into MiXCR, producing one record per CDR3 protein. The profile shows about 360,000 distinct CDR3 sequences, 4.8% of them singletons. The CDR3 is 11 amino acids. Noted time point: patch test 1, 2 weeks after DPC sensitization. Treatment: therapeutic diphenylcyclopropenone sensitization with weekly scalp DPC. This specimen was whole blood, taken in connection with sensitization to the hapten diphenylcyclopropenone (DPC). This chain joins TRBV21-1 and TRBJ1-1. TRBV21-1 is designated a pseudogene. This clonotype originated in a woman between 50 and 59 years old with alopecia areata. Some clones in this sample may be carry-over from other donors' samples. The CDR3 coding sequence is TGTGCCAGCAGGGTAGACATTGAAGCTTTCTTT. It encodes CASRVDIEAFF.